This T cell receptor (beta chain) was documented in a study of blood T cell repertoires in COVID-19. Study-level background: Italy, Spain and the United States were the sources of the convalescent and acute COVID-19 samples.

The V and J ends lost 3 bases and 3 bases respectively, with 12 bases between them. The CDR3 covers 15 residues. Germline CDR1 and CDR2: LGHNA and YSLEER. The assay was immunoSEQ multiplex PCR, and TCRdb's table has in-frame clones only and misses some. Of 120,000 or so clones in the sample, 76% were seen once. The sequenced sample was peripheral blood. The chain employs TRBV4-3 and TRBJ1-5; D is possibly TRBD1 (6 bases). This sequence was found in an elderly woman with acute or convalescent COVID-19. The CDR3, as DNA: TGCGCCAGCAGCCAGTCTCAGGGGAACAATCAGCCCCAGCATTTT. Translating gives CASSQSQGNNQPQHF.